The sequence of this TCR beta chain was determined in a study of blood T cell repertoires in COVID-19. Some clones are missing from TCRdb's copy, which holds only in-frame ones; the method was immunoSEQ multiplex PCR. The sample consists of fewer than 150,000 clones, 70% to 85% of them appearing once. Participant age was roughly 18 to 100 years, and participants resided in fewer than 30 US areas. Membership in each cohort depended on participant-reported clinical history. A case of COVID-19 had been met by exposed participants within 2 weeks before study entry. The germline V gene has CDR1 WSHSY and CDR2 SAAADI. After removal of 6 bases from V and 8 bases from J, the junction contained 5 bases not matched to a gene. This CDR3 has 13 residues.

Sequenced: PBMCs or T cells enriched from blood (not recorded which). The TCR comes from a woman in her late teens or twenties who had been exposed to COVID-19. J is TRBJ2-1 and V is TRBV10-2, with 9 nucleotides matching TRBD1. CDR3 region: CASRKQGADEQFF. As DNA, the CDR3 is TGCGCCAGCAGAAAACAGGGGGCCGATGAGCAGTTCTTC.